Below are 5 T cell receptor beta chains sequenced from a single sample in a study of blood T cell repertoires in COVID-19. Libraries were prepared by immunoSEQ multiplex PCR; TCRdb keeps only in-frame clonotypes and omits some of them. The repertoire has some 400,000 clones, 80% to 90% of them found once; the top ten carry around 1.1%. What was sequenced was PBMCs or T cells enriched from blood (not recorded which). The receptors were gathered from a man younger than 45 who had recovered from COVID-19.

The chain joins TRBV9 to TRBJ2-2; the D gene is possibly TRBD2 (5 bases). This CDR3 has 14 residues. CDR1 is SGDLS and CDR2 is YYNGEE in the germline V gene. Trimming removed 5 bases at V and 5 bases at J, with 13 bases between. This CDR3 reads CASRNLAGTGELFF. CDR3 coding DNA: TGTGCCAGCAGGAATCTAGCCGGGACCGGGGAGCTGTTTTTT.

The chain combines TRBV24-1 with TRBJ2-5, with D maybe TRBD2 (6 bases). The CDR3 has 15 amino acids. Germline lookup yields CDR1 KGHDR and CDR2 SFDVKD. V lost 3 bases and J 2 bases, leaving 12 bases between the germline ends. This chain's CDR3 is CATSDRRGAQETQYF. The CDR3, as DNA: TGTGCCACCAGTGATCGGAGGGGCGCGCAAGAGACCCAGTACTTC.

This chain connects TRBV10-3 to TRBJ2-3, with 9 bases fitting TRBD1. V shed 3 bases and J 5 bases; nucleotides not matched to a gene: 12. CDR1 ENHRY and CDR2 SYGVKD come from the germline V gene. The CDR3 sequence is 17 residues long. DNA of the CDR3: TGTGCCATCAGTGATCGGGCGGGACAGGGATTCGGAGATACGCAGTATTTT. As protein: CAISDRAGQGFGDTQYF.

The chain joins TRBV30 to TRBJ2-2; tentative D call: TRBD1 (5 bases). Looked up from germline, CDR1 is GTSNPN and CDR2 is SVGIG (reference sequence). The length of the CDR3 is 12 residues. V lost 5 bases and J lost 7, with 11 bases in between. CDR3 nucleotides: TGTGCCTGGGGACCGCAGGGCGGGGAGCTGTTTTTT. Translated: CAWGPQGGELFF.

V is TRBV5-1 and J is TRBJ1-1; no reliable D call. CDR1 SGHRS and CDR2 YFSETQ come from the germline V gene. Trimming took off 0 bases at V and 3 bases at J, with 12 bases between the two ends. The CDR3 length is 15 residues. CDR3 nucleotides: TGCGCCAGCAGCTTGGGGTGGGCGCGAGACACTGAAGCTTTCTTT. Amino acids: CASSLGWARDTEAFF.